This T cell receptor beta chain was documented in a study of blood T cell repertoires in COVID-19 (dated by TCRdb to the early 2020s). Broadly, across the study: Samples covering the acute and convalescent phases of COVID-19 were provided by collaborators in the United States, Italy and Spain. The prospective study material was composed of cDNA or gDNA derived from T cells, B-cell-depleted T cells, or PBMCs. The dataset comprised deeply sampled blood TCRbeta repertoires from subjects exposed to, actively infected with, or recovered from COVID-19. The repertoires were made available in a free public database intended to serve as a resource for research on the immune response to SARS-CoV-2. The samples were drawn from two sources: the first 160 participants of the ongoing ImmuneRACE study, and 1,200 or so subjects contributed by 6 global collaborators. Sample metadata almost always included a de-identified subject ID, COVID-19 status, age in years and sex. HLA class I and class II types, where available, came from metadata supplied by the sample provider rather than from assay-based typing. What the work shows at the level of the full study, not this receptor alone: Clinical and demographic metadata were provided uncurated, with the amount varying by source and participant.

As encoded in the germline V gene, CDR1 is SNHLY while CDR2 is FYNNEI. The CDR3 has 13 amino acids, counting the end cysteine and phenylalanine. Just CDR3 DNA is preserved here, 39 bases in frame from base 1. V is pared back by 3 bases and J by 2 bases, with 7 bases lying between the germline termini. The immunoSEQ Assay, a bias-controlled multiplex PCR, was used to amplify TCRbeta CDR3 regions from genomic DNA. The study's processing was this. Nucleated cell counts per sample were estimated from amplification of reference gene primers within the assay. To quantify the absolute abundance of each unique TCRbeta CDR3 rearrangement, sequence reads were collapsed and filtered. For each sample, productive Simpson clonality was calculated by taking the square root of Simpson's diversity index across productive rearrangements. The table was pulled from immuneACCESS by TCRdb, which kept in-frame rearrangements only. Such tables lose some clones; where checked, under half of the loss comes from unresolved V genes, and the rest has no known cause. That table furnishes V, J and clone size, whereas the DNA furnished D and trimming. In all, the sample holds 250,000 to 400,000 clones, and roughly 90% of those were seen once. The ten largest clonotypes hold 2.9% of the sample.

In Seattle, one collaborating source enrolled patients while the infection was active and tracked those patients longitudinally over the course of disease. Collaborating institutions collected whole blood in K2EDTA tubes following their own protocols. For TCRbeta analysis, collaborator samples were shipped as frozen whole blood, as isolated PBMCs, or as DNA extracted from either sample type. Note on this clone: Its antigen remains unidentified. No per-base quality is available; no much larger clone lies one base away.

The sample comprised peripheral blood. The receptor was isolated from a woman younger than 45 with COVID-19, enrolled during active disease. The receptor chain draws on TRBV2 and TRBJ1-2; no D gene is confidently identified. Here is the DNA: TGTGCCAGCAGTGAGACGGAGAACTATGGCTACACCTTC. This gives the protein CASSETENYGYTF.